The clone carrying this T cell receptor beta chain has more than one count but fewer than ten. No antigen is known for it. The junction had 3 bases not matched to a gene; V was cut back by 1 base and J by 6 bases. The CDR3 covers 14 residues. CDR1 LGHNA and CDR2 YSLEER come from the germline V gene. TCRdb's table, derived via immunoSEQ multiplex PCR, lists solely in-frame clones and lacks some. The repertoire holds 180,000 or so clones, around 86% seen once, with less than 9.5% in the top ten. This entry comes from a study of cytomegalovirus exposure and HLA in healthy donors. Study results and limitations: Reports credit the classifier with highly specific, highly sensitive diagnosis of cytomegalovirus status. There were a few CMV-associated chains whose specificity for CMV antigens was confirmed in vitro.

This rearrangement joins TRBV4-3 to TRBJ2-1; 7 nucleotides align to TRBD2. The specimen was PBMCs. The receptor's source is a man younger than 45 in good health and CMV-seropositive. CDR3 loop: CASSQVLASNEQFF. The CDR3 nucleotides read TGCGCCAGCAGCCAAGTACTAGCGAGCAATGAGCAGTTCTTC.